This is a list of T cell receptor beta chains from one sample in a study of early T cells in non-severe SARS-CoV-2 infection. A single record per CDR3 protein comes from TCRdb applying MiXCR to the 5' RACE reads. In the table there are around 70,000 distinct CDR3 sequences, roughly an eighth of which are singletons. Material: whole blood. The receptors were sampled from an adult who was a healthcare worker with PCR-confirmed SARS-CoV-2 infection or an uninfected control (not recorded which). CDR3s include the opening cysteine and the closing phenylalanine or tryptophan. The order of the fields is clone size, D gene, V gene, J gene, CDR3 DNA, CDR3 protein. D genes are given only for firm matches. Part of the rows lack a size; the others show once, few, many or a class for expanded clones.

many	-	TRBV6-1	TRBJ1-1	TGTGCCAGCAGTGATTCCGGGGTAACTGAAGCTTTCTTT	CASSDSGVTEAFF
many	TRBD2	TRBV5-1	TRBJ2-1	TGCGCCAGCAGCACGGGACTAGCGGGCTCCTACAATGAGCAGTTCTTC	CASSTGLAGSYNEQFF
many	-	TRBV10-3	TRBJ2-2	TGTGCCATCAGCGACGGCCGCGGGACCGGGGAGCTGTTTTTT	CAISDGRGTGELFF
-	-	TRBV18	TRBJ2-7	TGTGCCAGCTCACCAATAGGGGGGGGCTACGAGCAGTACTTC	CASSPIGGGYEQYF
-	-	TRBV29-1	TRBJ2-3	TGCAGCGTTGAAGTTGATACGCAGTATTTT	CSVEVDTQYF
many	-	TRBV5-5	TRBJ2-7	TGTGCCAGCAGTCTTGGACGGACCTACGAGCAGTACTTC	CASSLGRTYEQYF
-	-	TRBV29-1	TRBJ2-5	TGCAGCGTCGGAGGTGGGGAGACCCAGTACTTC	CSVGGGETQYF
few	TRBD1	TRBV7-6	TRBJ2-7	TGTGCCAGCAGCTTAGGGGACAGGGCAACCTACGAGCAGTACTTC	CASSLGDRATYEQYF
many	TRBD1	TRBV30	TRBJ1-5	TGTGCCTGGAGTCAGGGGGCAGGTCAGCCCCAGCATTTT	CAWSQGAGQPQHF
few	-	TRBV7-6	TRBJ2-1	TGTGCCAGCAGACCTACAGGGTCACCTGAGCAGTTCTTC	CASRPTGSPEQFF
many	-	TRBV21-1	TRBJ1-1	TGTGCCAGCAGCACAAGGACAGGGGATGGGGTGACTGAAGCTTTCTTT	CASSTRTGDGVTEAFF
-	TRBD2	TRBV9	TRBJ2-3	TGTGCCAGCAGCGTGGGGACTACCAGGCCGGATACGCAGTATTTT	CASSVGTTRPDTQYF
many	TRBD2	TRBV2	TRBJ2-5	TGTGCCAGCAGTGCAAACCGACTAGCGGGGGGGCGGGAGACCCAGTACTTC	CASSANRLAGGRETQYF
few	TRBD2	TRBV19	TRBJ2-7	TGTGCCAGTAGTGCCGTGGGACTAGCGGCGTACGAGCAGTACTTC	CASSAVGLAAYEQYF
-	TRBD2	TRBV5-1	TRBJ2-3	TGCGCCAGCACCGCACTAGCGGGAGTGGTAGATACGCAGTATTTT	CASTALAGVVDTQYF
many	-	TRBV20-1	TRBJ2-5	TGCAGTGCTAGAGGCTGGACAGCGCAGGAGACCCAGTACTTC	CSARGWTAQETQYF
-	-	TRBV19	TRBJ2-5	TGTGCCAGTAGTAAGTCGGGGGACCCGCAAGAGACCCAGTACTTC	CASSKSGDPQETQYF
-	TRBD2	TRBV3-1	TRBJ2-5	TGTGCCAGCAGGGCGGGAGGGGTCCAAGAGACCCAGTACTTC	CASRAGGVQETQYF
-	TRBD1	TRBV20-1	TRBJ1-2	TGCAGTGCTAGACTCCAGGGGGGTATGGACTACACCTTC	CSARLQGGMDYTF
-	TRBD2	TRBV6-1	TRBJ2-1	TGTGCCAGCAGCCTTGAGGCGGGGGGCTACAATGAGCAGTTCTTC	CASSLEAGGYNEQFF
many	TRBD2	TRBV11-3	TRBJ2-1	TGTGCCAGCAGCATCGGACTAGCTTGGGAGCAGTTCTTC	CASSIGLAWEQFF
-	-	TRBV11-2	TRBJ1-3	TGTGCCAGCAGCTTAGAGGGGCCTTGGGACCCCTCTGGAAACACCATATATTTT	CASSLEGPWDPSGNTIYF
many	-	TRBV6-5	TRBJ1-1	TGTGCCAGCAGCCCCCCCTGGGGGAGCACTGAAGCTTTCTTT	CASSPPWGSTEAFF
few	-	TRBV12-3/TRBV12-4	TRBJ2-7	TGTGCCAGCTCCCTGGGCTTCTCCTACGAGCAGTACTTC	CASSLGFSYEQYF
few	-	TRBV7-2	TRBJ2-1	TGTGCCAGCAGTAAAAGGGGACCTAGTTCCTACAATGAGCAGTTCTTC	CASSKRGPSSYNEQFF
-	TRBD1	TRBV19	TRBJ2-7	TGTGCCAGTAGTATAGGGACAGGGGGGGACTACGAGCAGTACTTC	CASSIGTGGDYEQYF
few	TRBD2	TRBV20-1	TRBJ2-3	TGCAGTGCTAGGCCGCCGGGCGGGCCGGGGGGAGATACGCAGTATTTT	CSARPPGGPGGDTQYF
-	TRBD1	TRBV10-2	TRBJ1-5	TGCGCCAGCAGGGAGGGACAGGTTAGACAGCCCCAGCATTTT	CASREGQVRQPQHF
many	-	TRBV3-1	TRBJ2-1	TGTGCCAGCAGCCAAGAATGGGGAAAGGGCAATGAGCAGTTCTTC	CASSQEWGKGNEQFF
few	-	TRBV11-2	TRBJ2-3	TGTGCCAGCAGCGCCCAAACAGATACGCAGTATTTT	CASSAQTDTQYF
-	TRBD1	TRBV5-1	TRBJ1-4	TGCGCCAGCAGCTTGACAGGGGTTGAAACTAATGAAAAACTGTTTTTT	CASSLTGVETNEKLFF
few	-	TRBV20-1	TRBJ2-7	TGCAGTGCTATACCCCGGGGTACCTACGAGCAGTACTTC	CSAIPRGTYEQYF
many	TRBD2	TRBV10-3	TRBJ2-3	TGTGCCATCGGAGACGGGAGGGCCGCAGATACGCAGTATTTT	CAIGDGRAADTQYF
few	-	TRBV13	TRBJ2-7	TGTGCCAGCAGCTTAGCGTCAGGAACCTACGAGCAGTACTTC	CASSLASGTYEQYF
few	TRBD2	TRBV2	TRBJ2-7	TGTGCCAGCAGTGAACTAGCGGGGACCGTCGAGCAGTACTTC	CASSELAGTVEQYF
few	TRBD2	TRBV4-1	TRBJ2-7	TGCGCCAGCAGCCTCCACCGCGCGGGGGACTACGAGCAGTACTTC	CASSLHRAGDYEQYF
many	-	TRBV9	TRBJ1-2	TGTGCCAGCAGCGAGAATCACTATGGCTACACCTTC	CASSENHYGYTF
few	TRBD1	TRBV3-1	TRBJ2-3	TGTGCCAGCAGCCAAGATAAGGGACAGGGAACAGATACGCAGTATTTT	CASSQDKGQGTDTQYF
few	TRBD1	TRBV7-9	TRBJ1-6	TGTGCCAGCAGCCCTAGACAGGGGGCGGACTCACCCCTCCACTTT	CASSPRQGADSPLHF
many	-	TRBV4-1	TRBJ2-7	TGCGCCAGCAGCCAAGATTTTGGCGGGGCCGGGGACGAGCAGTACTTC	CASSQDFGGAGDEQYF
many	TRBD2	TRBV4-1	TRBJ2-5	TGCGCCAGCAGCCAACAGCGGGGGCAAGAGACCCAGTACTTC	CASSQQRGQETQYF
many	TRBD2	TRBV7-6	TRBJ2-1	TGTGCCAGCAGCTTAAAGGGACTAGCGGGGGGAACCCTTGAGGATGAGCAGTTCTTC	CASSLKGLAGGTLEDEQFF
few	-	TRBV7-7	TRBJ2-1	TGTGCTAGCAGCCCCCCTCTTCAGGGTGAGCAGTTCTTC	CASSPPLQGEQFF
few	-	TRBV3-1	TRBJ2-7	TGTGCCAGCAGCAGCATACAGGACTTCGCCGAGCAGTACTTC	CASSSIQDFAEQYF
-	-	TRBV7-6	TRBJ2-1	TGTGCCAGCAGCTTTTCTCTTTCCAATGAGCAGTTCTTC	CASSFSLSNEQFF